A single TCR beta chain is shown here with its context. J gave up 2 bases and V 4 bases, and 10 bases lay outside the gene matches. The CDR3 spans 16 residues. From germline, CDR1 is SGHRS and CDR2 YFSETQ. The entry originates in a study of technical replicates of blood from a handful of donors. Assay used: immunoSEQ multiplex PCR; TCRdb lists only in-frame clones, some missing. The sample has 80,000 or so clones; about 96% are singletons. The clonotype was recovered from a human donor in good health. V and J are TRBV5-1 and TRBJ2-7, with 9 bases that match TRBD1. Sequencing was performed on T cells isolated from PBMCs. CDR3 coding DNA: TGCGCCAGCAGCGTTGGTGGACAGGGGATTACCTACGAGCAGTACTTC. This codes for CASSVGGQGITYEQYF.